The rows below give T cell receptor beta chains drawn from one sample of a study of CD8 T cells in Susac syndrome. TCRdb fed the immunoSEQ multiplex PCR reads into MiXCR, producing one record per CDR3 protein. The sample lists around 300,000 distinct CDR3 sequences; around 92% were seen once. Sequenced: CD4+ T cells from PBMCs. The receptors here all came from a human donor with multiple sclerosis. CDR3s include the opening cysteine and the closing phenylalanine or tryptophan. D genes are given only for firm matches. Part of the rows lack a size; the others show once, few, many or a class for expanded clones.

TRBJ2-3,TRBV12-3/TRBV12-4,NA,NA,TGTGCCAGCACTAAACTGGGTCAGGGGAGCACAGATACGCAGTATTTT,CASTKLGQGSTDTQYF
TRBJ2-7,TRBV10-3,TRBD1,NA,TGTGCCCCTGTACTGCTGGGACAGGACACCTACGAGCAGTACTTC,CAPVLLGQDTYEQYF
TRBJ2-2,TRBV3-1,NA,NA,TGTGCCAGCAGCCACCGCCCATCACCCGGGGAGCTGTTTTTT,CASSHRPSPGELFF
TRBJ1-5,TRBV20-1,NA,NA,TGCAGTGCTCTGCCCTTTCTTGAGGATTTT,CSALPFLEDF
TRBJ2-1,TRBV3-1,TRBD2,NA,TGTGCCAGCAGCCAAGATTTGGCGGGGGGGACCCAGTTCTTC,CASSQDLAGGTQFF
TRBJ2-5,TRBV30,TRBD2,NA,TGTGCCTGGAGTCCCCAACCCAAGACTAGCGGGGGGGCCTGGGAGACCCAGTACTTC,CAWSPQPKTSGGAWETQYF
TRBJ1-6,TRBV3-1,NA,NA,TGTGCCTCAAGTAGCCGTTCACCCCTCCACTTT,CASSSRSPLHF
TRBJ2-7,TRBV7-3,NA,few,TGTGCCAGCAGCTTAATCGGGGGCTACGAGCAGTACTTC,CASSLIGGYEQYF
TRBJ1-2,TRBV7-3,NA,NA,TGTGCCAGCAGCTTGGGGGCAGGGGTAGACTATGGCTACACCTTC,CASSLGAGVDYGYTF
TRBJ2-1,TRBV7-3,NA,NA,TGTGCCAGCAGCTTAAGTCCCCGTGGGCCGAACTACAATGAGCAGTTCTTC,CASSLSPRGPNYNEQFF
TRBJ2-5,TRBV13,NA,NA,TGTGCCAGCAGCGAACGCTCCAGGAACGGGGTGACCCAGTACTTC,CASSERSRNGVTQYF